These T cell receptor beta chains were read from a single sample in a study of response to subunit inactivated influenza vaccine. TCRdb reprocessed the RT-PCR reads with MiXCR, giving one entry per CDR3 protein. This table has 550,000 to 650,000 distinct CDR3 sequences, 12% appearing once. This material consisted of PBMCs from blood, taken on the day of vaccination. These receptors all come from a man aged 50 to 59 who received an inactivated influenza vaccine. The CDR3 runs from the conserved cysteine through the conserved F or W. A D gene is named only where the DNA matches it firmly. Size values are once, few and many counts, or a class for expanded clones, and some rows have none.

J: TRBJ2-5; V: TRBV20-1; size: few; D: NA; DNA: TGCAGTGCTAGAGTCGGGGGACTGAAAACGTCCCAGTACTTC; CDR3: CSARVGGLKTSQYF
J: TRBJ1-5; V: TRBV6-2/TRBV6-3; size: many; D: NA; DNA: TGTGCCAGCAGTTACGGCTTGGAGGATCAGCCCCAGCATTTT; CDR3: CASSYGLEDQPQHF
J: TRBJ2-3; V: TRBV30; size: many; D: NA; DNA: TGTGCCTGGAGTGAGGCCCTGGGCAGGGGATATTACACAGATACGCAGTATTTT; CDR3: CAWSEALGRGYYTDTQYF
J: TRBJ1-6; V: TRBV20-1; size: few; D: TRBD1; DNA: TGCAGTGCTAGTAGAGGGACAGGGTATTCACCCCTCCACTTT; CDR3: CSASRGTGYSPLHF
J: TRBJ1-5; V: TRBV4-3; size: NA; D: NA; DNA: TGCGCCAGCAGCCCTCGTCCCGGTTCGAATCAGCCCCAGCATTTT; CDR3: CASSPRPGSNQPQHF
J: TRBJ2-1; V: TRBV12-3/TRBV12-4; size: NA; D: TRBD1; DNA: TGTGCCAGCGGGGGACAGATCAATGAGCAGTTCTTC; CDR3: CASGGQINEQFF
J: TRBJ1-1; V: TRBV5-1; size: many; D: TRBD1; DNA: TGCGCCAGCAGCAACGGACAGGGGCGGACTGAAGCTTTCTTT; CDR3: CASSNGQGRTEAFF
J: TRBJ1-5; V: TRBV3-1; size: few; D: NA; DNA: TGTGCCAGCAGCCAACGCCGAATCAATCAGCCCCAGCATTTT; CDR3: CASSQRRINQPQHF
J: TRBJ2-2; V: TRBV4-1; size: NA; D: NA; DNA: TGCGCCAGCAGCCAAGAGCGAACAGGGTTTTTCACCGGGGAGCTGTTTTTT; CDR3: CASSQERTGFFTGELFF
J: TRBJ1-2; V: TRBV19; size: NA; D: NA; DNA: TGTGCCAGTAGTATCGAAGGGACGGCGAGGGAGGGCGGCTACACCTTC; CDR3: CASSIEGTAREGGYTF
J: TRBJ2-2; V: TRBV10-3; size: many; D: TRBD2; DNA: TGTGCCACGAAAGATCCGGGACTAGCGGGAGCAAACACCGGGGAGCTGTTTTTT; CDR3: CATKDPGLAGANTGELFF
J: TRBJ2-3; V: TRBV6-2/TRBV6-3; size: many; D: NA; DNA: TGTGCCAGCAGTTACTCCCTGGGCGGGGCCACAGATACGCAGTATTTT; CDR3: CASSYSLGGATDTQYF
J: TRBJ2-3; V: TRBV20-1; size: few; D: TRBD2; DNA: TGCAGTGCCGGAGCGGGAGGTCACACAGATACGCAGTATTTT; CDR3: CSAGAGGHTDTQYF
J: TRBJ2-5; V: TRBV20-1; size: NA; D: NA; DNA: TGCAGTGCTGCTAAGGGTGGGCCCAAAGAGACCCAGTACTTC; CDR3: CSAAKGGPKETQYF
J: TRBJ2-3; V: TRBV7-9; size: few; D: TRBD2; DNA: TGTGCCAGCAGCTTGCACGCGCGTCGGGAGGGGAATACGCAGTATTTT; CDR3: CASSLHARREGNTQYF
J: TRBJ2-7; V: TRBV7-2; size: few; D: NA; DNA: TGTGCCAGCAGCTACCCTGGGAGTATCTACGAGCAGTACTTC; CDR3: CASSYPGSIYEQYF
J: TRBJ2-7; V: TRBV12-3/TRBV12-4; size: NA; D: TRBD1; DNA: TGTGCCAGCAGTACGCCGGGACAGCAACACGAGCAGTACTTC; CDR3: CASSTPGQQHEQYF
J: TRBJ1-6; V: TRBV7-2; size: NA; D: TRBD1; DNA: TGTGCCAGCAGCCTGGGACAGGGAGCCCCTATATTTTCACCCCTCCACTTT; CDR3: CASSLGQGAPIFSPLHF
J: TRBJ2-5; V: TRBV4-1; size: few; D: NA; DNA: TGCGCCAGCAGCCAAGATCTCGGACAGAGGGAGACCCAGTACTTC; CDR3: CASSQDLGQRETQYF
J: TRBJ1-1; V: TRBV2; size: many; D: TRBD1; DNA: TGTGCCAGCAGACGGACAGGGGCGAACACTGAAGCTTTCTTT; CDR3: CASRRTGANTEAFF
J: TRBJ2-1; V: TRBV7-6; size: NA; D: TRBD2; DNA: TGTGCCAGCAGCTTGGCTGGACTAGCGGGAGACAATGAGCAGTTCTTC; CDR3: CASSLAGLAGDNEQFF
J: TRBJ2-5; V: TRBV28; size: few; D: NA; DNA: TGTGCCAGCAGTTGGGGGACGGACTCGCAGACCCAGTACTTC; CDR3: CASSWGTDSQTQYF
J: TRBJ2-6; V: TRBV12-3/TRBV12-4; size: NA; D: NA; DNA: TGTGCCAGCACGAGGCTAGCTGGGGCCAACGTCCTGACTTTC; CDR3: CASTRLAGANVLTF
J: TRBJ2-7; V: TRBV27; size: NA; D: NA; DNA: TGTGCCAGCAGTCAGAGGACCACCACCACCGGCTACGAGCAGTACTTC; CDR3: CASSQRTTTTGYEQYF
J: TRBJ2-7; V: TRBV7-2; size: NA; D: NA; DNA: TGTGCCAGCAGCTGGGCTGGTTTCTACGAGCAGTACTTC; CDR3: CASSWAGFYEQYF
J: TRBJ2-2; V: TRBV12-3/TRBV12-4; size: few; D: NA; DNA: TGTGCCAGCAGTTTGGGTTCTGGGGCGCGTCTCGGGGAGCTGTTTTTT; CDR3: CASSLGSGARLGELFF
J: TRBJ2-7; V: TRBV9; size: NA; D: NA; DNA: TGTGCCAGCAGCGTAGGGGCGACAGTCTCCTACGAGCAGTACTTC; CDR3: CASSVGATVSYEQYF
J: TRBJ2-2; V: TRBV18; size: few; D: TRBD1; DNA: TGTGCCAGCTCGCCCGACAGGGGAGAAACCGGGGAGCTGTTTTTT; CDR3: CASSPDRGETGELFF
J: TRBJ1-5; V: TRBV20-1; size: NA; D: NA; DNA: TGCTTCGCTAGAGATCTGGGATCAGGCAATCAGCCCCAGCATTTT; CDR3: CFARDLGSGNQPQHF
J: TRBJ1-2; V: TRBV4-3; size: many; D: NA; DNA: TGCGCCAGCAGCCAAGCGGGTTATGGCTACACCTTC; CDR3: CASSQAGYGYTF
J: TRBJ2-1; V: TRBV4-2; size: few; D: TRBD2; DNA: TGTGCCAGCAGCGCGGCAGGACTAGCGGGGGGCGGGGATGAGCAGTTCTTC; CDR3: CASSAAGLAGGGDEQFF
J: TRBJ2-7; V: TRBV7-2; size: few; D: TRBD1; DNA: TGTGCCAGCAGCTTAGCTGGGACAGGGCCTTCCTACGAGCAGTACTTC; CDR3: CASSLAGTGPSYEQYF
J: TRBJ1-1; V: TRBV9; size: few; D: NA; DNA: TGTGCCAGCAGCGTAGAAACGGACACTGAAGCTTTCTTT; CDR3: CASSVETDTEAFF
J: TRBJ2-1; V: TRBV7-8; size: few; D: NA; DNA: TGTGCCAGCAGCTTTTTAATTACGCACAATGAGCAGTTCTTC; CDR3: CASSFLITHNEQFF
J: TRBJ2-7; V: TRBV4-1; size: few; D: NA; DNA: TGCGCCAGCAGCCGATCCGCAGGGACCTACGAGCAGTACTTC; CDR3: CASSRSAGTYEQYF
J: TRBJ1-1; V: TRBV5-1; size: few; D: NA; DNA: TGCGCCAGCAGCCCCGGGGGCCCGAACACTGAAGCTTTCTTT; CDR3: CASSPGGPNTEAFF
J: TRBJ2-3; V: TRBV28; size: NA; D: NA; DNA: TGTGCCAGCAGTTTGATCCTCGGTACGCAGTATTTT; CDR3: CASSLILGTQYF
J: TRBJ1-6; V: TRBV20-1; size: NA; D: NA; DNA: TGCAGTGCTAGAGATCGGGGGGGTTCTCCTAATTCACCCCTCCACTTT; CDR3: CSARDRGGSPNSPLHF
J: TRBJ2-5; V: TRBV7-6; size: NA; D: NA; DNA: TGTGCCAGCAGCTTAATAACGGGAAAAGAGACCCAGTACTTC; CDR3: CASSLITGKETQYF
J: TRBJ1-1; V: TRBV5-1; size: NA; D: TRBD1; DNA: TGCGCCAGCAGCTTTACAGGGGTGAAGGTCACTGAAGGTTTCTTT; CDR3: CASSFTGVKVTEGFF
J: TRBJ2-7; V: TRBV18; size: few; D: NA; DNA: TGTGCCAGCTCACCACAGACTCACGAGCAGTACTTC; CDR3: CASSPQTHEQYF
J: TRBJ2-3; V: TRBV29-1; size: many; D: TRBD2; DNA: TGCAGCGTTGTGGGACTAGCCGGTCTCACAGATACGCAGTATTTT; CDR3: CSVVGLAGLTDTQYF
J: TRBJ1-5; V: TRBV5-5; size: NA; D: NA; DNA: TGTGCCAGCAGCTTGGGCAGGGTGGTCAATCAGCCCCAGCATTTT; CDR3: CASSLGRVVNQPQHF
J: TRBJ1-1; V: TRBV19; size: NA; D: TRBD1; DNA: TGTGCCAGTAGCCTCGCCAGGGGGCCCACTGAAGCTTTCTTT; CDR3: CASSLARGPTEAFF
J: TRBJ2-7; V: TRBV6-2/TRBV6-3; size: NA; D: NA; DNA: TGTGCCAGCAGTTACGGAGGACAGACGGGACCCTACTTC; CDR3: CASSYGGQTGPYF
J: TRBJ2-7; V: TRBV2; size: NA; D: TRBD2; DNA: TGTGCCAGCAGTGAGGGGCGGGAGTTCCCCGAGCAGTACTTC; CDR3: CASSEGREFPEQYF
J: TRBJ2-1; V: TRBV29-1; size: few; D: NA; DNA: TGCAGCGTTGATGCCGACTACAATGAGCAGTTCTTC; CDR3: CSVDADYNEQFF
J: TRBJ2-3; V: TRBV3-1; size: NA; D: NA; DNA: TGTGCCAGCAGCCAAGTTTGGGCAGATACGCAGTATTTT; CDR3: CASSQVWADTQYF
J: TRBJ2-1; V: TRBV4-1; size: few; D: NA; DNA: TGCGCCAGCAGCCCCCATGGGGGAGGCTCCTACAATGAGCAGTTCTTC; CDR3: CASSPHGGGSYNEQFF
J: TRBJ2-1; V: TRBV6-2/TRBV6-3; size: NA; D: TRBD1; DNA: TGTGCCAGCAGTTACTCACCGGGACAGGCCTACAATGAGCAGTTCTTC; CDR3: CASSYSPGQAYNEQFF
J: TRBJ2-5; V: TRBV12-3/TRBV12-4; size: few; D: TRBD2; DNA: TGTGCCAGCAGTTTTTGGGCTAGCGGGAGGGAGACCCAGTACTTC; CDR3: CASSFWASGRETQYF
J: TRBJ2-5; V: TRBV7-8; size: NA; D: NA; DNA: TGTGCCAGCAGATCACCGTACCCAGAGACCCAGTGCTTC; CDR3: CASRSPYPETQCF
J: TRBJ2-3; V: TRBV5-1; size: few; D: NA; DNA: TGCGCCAGCAGCTTACCCCCCATATCAGATACGCAGTATTTT; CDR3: CASSLPPISDTQYF
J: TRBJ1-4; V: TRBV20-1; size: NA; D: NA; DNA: TGCAGTGCTAGAGACAGTGAAAAACTGTTTTTT; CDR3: CSARDSEKLFF
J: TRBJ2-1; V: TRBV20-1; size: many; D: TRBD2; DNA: TGCAGTGCTAGTCCGCCGGGACTAGCGAAAAATGAGCAGTTCTTC; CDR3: CSASPPGLAKNEQFF